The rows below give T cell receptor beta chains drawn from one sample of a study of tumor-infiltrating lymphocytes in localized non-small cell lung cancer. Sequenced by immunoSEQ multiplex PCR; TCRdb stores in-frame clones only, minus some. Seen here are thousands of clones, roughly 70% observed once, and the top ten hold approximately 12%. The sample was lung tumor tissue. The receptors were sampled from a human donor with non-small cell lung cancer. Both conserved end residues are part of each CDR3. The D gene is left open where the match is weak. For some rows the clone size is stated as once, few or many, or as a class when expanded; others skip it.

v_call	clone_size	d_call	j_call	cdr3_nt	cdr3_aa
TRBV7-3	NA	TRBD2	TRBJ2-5	TGTGCCAGCAGCTTTAGCGGGAGTGAGACCCAGTACTTC	CASSFSGSETQYF
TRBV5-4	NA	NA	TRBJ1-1	TGTGCCAGCAGCTTGGAAGGCCGGGAAGCTTTCTTT	CASSLEGREAFF
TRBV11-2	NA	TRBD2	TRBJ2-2	TGTGCCAGCAGCCGAACTAGCGGGAGGGCCGGCGGGGAGCTGTTTTTT	CASSRTSGRAGGELFF
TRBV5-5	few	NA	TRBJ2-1	TGTGCCAGCAGCTTGGCAAGAAATGAGCAGTTCTTC	CASSLARNEQFF
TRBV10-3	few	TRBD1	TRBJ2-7	TGTGCCATCAGTCAACAGGGGGCCTACGAGCAGTACTTC	CAISQQGAYEQYF
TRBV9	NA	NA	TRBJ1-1	TGTGCCAGCAGCCCCGGAAGTCGCCCGAACACTGAAGCTTTCTTT	CASSPGSRPNTEAFF
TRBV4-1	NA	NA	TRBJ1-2	TGCGCCAGCAGCCCCGGACCGGGGGCCCTCTATGGCTACACCTTC	CASSPGPGALYGYTF
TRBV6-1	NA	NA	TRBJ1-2	TGTGCCAGTGTCATAAGGGGGGGAAACTATGGCTACACCTTC	CASVIRGGNYGYTF
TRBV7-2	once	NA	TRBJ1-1	TGTGCCAGCAGCTTTAGCGGTACGGCTACTGAAGCTTTCTTT	CASSFSGTATEAFF
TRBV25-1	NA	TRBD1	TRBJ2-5	TGTGCCAGCAGCCGACAGGGGGCGGGGGAGACCCAGTACTTC	CASSRQGAGETQYF
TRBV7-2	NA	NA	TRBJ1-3	TGTGCCAGCAGCTTAGGGCTTGGAAACACCATATATTTT	CASSLGLGNTIYF
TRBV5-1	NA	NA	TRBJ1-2	TGCGCCAGCAGCTCGTCTATTGGGGGCCAACTTAACTATGGCTACACCTTC	CASSSSIGGQLNYGYTF
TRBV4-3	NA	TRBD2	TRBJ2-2	TGCGACAAATTTGAACGCGGGGGAATGCATTTCCCCGGGGAGCTGTTTTTT	CDKFERGGMHFPGELFF
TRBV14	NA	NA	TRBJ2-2	TGTGCCAGCAGCCAAGTAAAAGGACCGAACACCGGGGAGCTGTCTTTT	CASSQVKGPNTGELSF
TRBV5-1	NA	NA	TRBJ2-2	TGCGCCAGCAGCTCACCCAGGGGTACCGGGGAGCTGTTTTTT	CASSSPRGTGELFF
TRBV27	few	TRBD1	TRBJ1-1	TGTGCCAGCATCTCTACAGGGGGGGAAGCTTTCTTT	CASISTGGEAFF
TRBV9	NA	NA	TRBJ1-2	TGTGCCAGCAGCGTAGGGGTATGGGGGGTCGATGGCTACACCTTC	CASSVGVWGVDGYTF
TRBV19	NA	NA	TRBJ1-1	TGTGCCAGTAGTATAGTCCCGAACACTGAAGCTTTCTTT	CASSIVPNTEAFF
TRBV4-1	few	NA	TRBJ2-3	TGCGCCAGCAGCCAAGGAATCGGCAGGCCAGAAGTGCAGTATTTT	CASSQGIGRPEVQYF
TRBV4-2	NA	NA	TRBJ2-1	TGTGCCAGCAGCCAAGGGGAACAGGCGAGTACGCAGTTCTTC	CASSQGEQASTQFF
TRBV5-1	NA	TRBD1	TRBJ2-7	TGCGCCAGCAGCTTGGGGTCCGGGACAGGGGATTCCGAGCAGTACTTC	CASSLGSGTGDSEQYF
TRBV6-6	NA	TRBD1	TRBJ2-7	TGTGCCAGCAGTTCCACAGGGGCCCTCGGGGAGCAGTACTTC	CASSSTGALGEQYF
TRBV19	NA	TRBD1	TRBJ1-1	TGTGCCAGTAAGGACAGGGCAGTAATGAACACTGAAGCTTTCTTT	CASKDRAVMNTEAFF
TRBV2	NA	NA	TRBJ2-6	TGTGCCAGCACCTGGGTCCAGATACCTTGGGCCAACGTCCTGACTTTC	CASTWVQIPWANVLTF
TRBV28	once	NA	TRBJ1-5	TGTGCCAGCAGTTTTATCGCGGGGGCGACGAATCAGCCCCAGCATTTT	CASSFIAGATNQPQHF
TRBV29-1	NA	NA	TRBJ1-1	TGCAGCGTACTGGGGGGGAAGCAGAACACTGAAGCTTTCTTT	CSVLGGKQNTEAFF
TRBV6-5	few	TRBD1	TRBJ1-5	TGTGCCAGCAGCTCACAGGGGTATAGCAATCAGCCCCAGCATTTT	CASSSQGYSNQPQHF